The 27 T cell receptor delta chains given below trace back to one sample, sequenced in a study of gamma-delta T cells after stem cell transplantation. TCRdb reapplied CATT to the RT-PCR reads. The table shows 1,300 to 1,500 delta-chain clones, with roughly 15% occurring only once. Sequencing used gamma-delta T cells. The receptors originated from a human donor. It is not recorded whose cells these are; they may come from a transplant donor.

This clone occurred a few times. TCRdb's entry gives the protein of a much larger clone, which mismatches this DNA's translation at residue 15, likely from a read error; the protein reported here is translated from the DNA. The gene calls are TRDV2 and TRDJ3; 12 bases match TRDD3. CDR1 and CDR2 (germline): GEAIGNYY, EKD. The length of the CDR3 is 18 residues. The CDR3 coding sequence is TGTGCCTGTGACGTCCTGGGGGATACGGCCTGGGACACCCGAAAGATGTTTTTC. This sequence encodes CACDVLGDTAWDTRKMFF.

Remarks on this clone: A far more abundant clone sits one base away, making this likely a read error. V usage is TRDV2 and J usage is TRDJ1, with D possibly matching TRDD3 (6 bases). This CDR3 has 16 amino acids. V was trimmed by 4 bases and J by 1 base, leaving 18 bases between them. Germline lookup yields CDR1 GEAIGNYY and CDR2 EKD. The CDR3 DNA reads as TGTGCCTGTGAGCTGGTGGGGGGCGAGTGCACCGATAAACTCATCTTT. It translates to CACELVGGECTDKLIF.

This clone showed up just a few times. A far larger clone is just one base off, so this is likely a read error. The chain uses TRDV2 and TRDJ2, with 12 bases aligning to TRDD3. The V segment lost 1 base and the J segment 9 bases; nucleotides outside the gene matches: 2. This CDR3 has 14 amino acids. Germline V lookup: CDR1 GEAIGNYY, CDR2 EKD. CDR3 DNA sequence: TGTGCCTGTGACACACTGGGGGATACAACACAACTCTTCTTT. Its protein is CACDTLGDTTQLFF.

There are a few counts of this clone. Since a far larger clone is one base different, this is likely a read error. The chain combines TRDV2 with TRDJ1; D uncertain. The CDR3 is made up of 16 amino acids. CDR1 GEAIGNYY and CDR2 EKD come from the germline V gene. The CDR3 DNA sequence: TGTGCCCGTGACGGCTTGGGCACAAGGGGCACCGATAAACTCATCTTT. Translating it yields CARDGLGTRGTDKLIF.

This clone has more than one count but fewer than ten. A read error is likely here: a far larger clone is one base away. V gene TRDV2 combines with J gene TRDJ3; 13 bases align to TRDD3. The germline V gene has CDR1 GEAIGNYY and CDR2 EKD. The length of the CDR3 is 21 residues. This CDR3 is CACCSMGTGGYGPWGTRQMFF. CDR3 nucleotide sequence: TGTGCCTGTTGCTCGATGGGTACTGGGGGATACGGACCCTGGGGCACCCGACAGATGTTTTTC.

By proportion, this clone is medium-sized. It is likely a read error: a sequence one base away is far more abundant. The identical CDR3 is also encoded by other nucleotide sequences in the sample. V usage is TRDV2 and J usage is TRDJ1, with TRDD3 matching over 7 bases. The CDR3 runs 16 residues. Per germline, CDR1 GEAIGNYY and CDR2 EKD. CDR3 DNA sequence: TGTGCCTGTGACACGGTAGGGGATAGGCGGTCCGATAAACTCATCTTC. Its translation: CACDTVGDRRSDKLIF.

This clone showed up just a few times. A far larger clone is a single base away, which makes a read error likely. This rearrangement joins TRDV2 to TRDJ1, with 7 bases aligning to TRDD3. This CDR3 has 15 residues. Per germline, CDR1 GEAIGNYY and CDR2 EKD. Germline trimming cut 1 base from V and 6 bases from J; bases unmatched to any gene: 10. Here the CDR3 DNA reads TGTGCCTGTGACACGACCAGTATGGGGGAGAATAAACTCATCTTT. As protein: CACDTTSMGENKLIF.

Notes on this clone: For this DNA, TCRdb reports the protein of a much larger clone, which diverges at residue 15, most likely from a read error; the protein presented here is translated directly from the DNA. This sequence joins TRDV2 and TRDJ3; D possibly corresponds to TRDD3 (5 bases). In germline, CDR1 is GEAIGNYY, CDR2 EKD. The CDR3 totals 19 residues. This chain's CDR3 is CACDTAGYRSSWDTQQMFF. CDR3 bases: TGTGCCTGTGACACCGCCGGATATAGGAGCTCCTGGGACACCCAACAGATGTTTTTC.

With respect to this clone: A far larger clone is one base from this, pointing to a likely read error. CDR3 sequence reads: CACGTIVPLNTDKLIF. DNA for the CDR3: TGTGCCTGTGGCACCATCGTTCCCTTAAACACCGATAAACTCATCTTT. The V and J genes are TRDV2 and TRDJ1; D gene unclear. The CDR3 totals 16 residues. Germline V gene data show CDR1 as GEAIGNYY and CDR2 as EKD.

This clone was seen a handful of times. One base separates it from a far larger clone, so it is likely a read error. This CDR3 is CACDAWRPPHTGELGKLIF. The CDR3 DNA reads as TGTGCCTGTGACGCCTGGCGACCTCCACATACGGGGGAACTCGGTAAACTCATCTTT. The J gene is TRDJ1, the V gene TRDV2; perhaps TRDD3 as D (6 bases). V was pared by 3 bases and J by 7 bases, with 32 bases between. Germline V gene data show CDR1 as GEAIGNYY and CDR2 as EKD. This CDR3 region has 19 residues.

This clone counts as medium-sized. This same CDR3 is encoded by further DNA sequences in the sample. This rearrangement joins TRDV3 to TRDJ1; a possible D gene is TRDD3 (6 bases). V was clipped by 5 bases and J by 0 bases, with 34 bases between them. CDR3 length: 20 amino acids. CDR1 is TVYSNPD, CDR2 GDNSRS, per germline (reference sequence). The CDR3: CALYFPPEVGGFSYTDKLIF. CDR3 DNA sequence: TGTGCCCTGTACTTCCCTCCCGAGGTTGGGGGCTTTTCCTACACCGATAAACTCATCTTT. Full variable domain (rest looked up from reference TRDV3 and TRDJ1): CDKVTQSSPDQTVASGSEVVLLCTYDTVYSNPDLFWYRIRPDYSFQFVFYGDNSRSEGADFTQGRFSVKHILTQKAFHLVISPVRTEDSATYYCALYFPPEVGGFSYTDKLIFGKGTRVTVEP.

This clone was detected only a few times. The likely explanation is a read error, given a far larger clone one base away. V and J are TRDV2 and TRDJ1; TRDD3 matches 7 bases. Germline lookup yields CDR1 GEAIGNYY and CDR2 EKD. V lost 5 bases, J lost 1 base, and 12 bases stayed unmatched. The CDR3 consists of 16 residues. CDR3 protein: CACGTSLGERTDKLIF. The CDR3 DNA is TGTGCCTGTGGCACATCTTTGGGGGAGCGCACCGATAAACTCATCTTT.

J is TRDJ1 and V is TRDV2; TRDD3 agrees at 10 bases. With V trimmed by 1 base and J by 0 bases, 10 bases remained unmatched. CDR3 length: 18 amino acids. Germline CDR1 reads GEAIGNYY; CDR2 reads EKD. The DNA of the CDR3 is TGTGCCTGTGACACTATACTGGGGGATTCCCAGTACACCGATAAACTCATCTTT. Its translation is CACDTILGDSQYTDKLIF.

As regards this clone: TCRdb's protein, taken from a much larger clone, differs from this DNA's translation at residue 6, likely owing to a read error; the protein displayed comes from the DNA. The chain employs TRDV2 and TRDJ3, with 8 bases fitting TRDD3. Germline lookup yields CDR1 GEAIGNYY and CDR2 EKD. The ends lost 1 base at V and 0 bases at J; junction bases unmatched: 13. There are 21 residues in the CDR3. Here the CDR3 DNA reads TGTGCCTGTGACACAGAAGACTGGGGGTCGAAGAGCTCCTGGGACACCCGACAGATGTTTTTC. Protein: CACDTEDWGSKSSWDTRQMFF.

This clone counts as large. This CDR3 is also generated by other DNA sequences in the sample. The chain links TRDV2 to TRDJ1; TRDD3 matches 11 bases. Trimming took 1 base from V and 0 from J; bases not matched to a gene: 9. CDR1 and CDR2 from the germline V gene are GEAIGNYY and EKD. This CDR3 is 18 amino acids long. The CDR3 DNA reads as TGTGCCTGTGACACTATGATGGGGGATACGCAATACACCGATAAACTCATCTTT. Translation gives CACDTMMGDTQYTDKLIF.

The sample holds a few counts of this clone. The TCRdb protein, from a much larger clone, departs from this DNA's translation at residue 17, likely by read error; the protein shown derives from the DNA. This chain connects TRDV2 to TRDJ3; 13 bases align to TRDD3. Germline CDR1 is GEAIGNYY and CDR2 is EKD. This CDR3 is built from 20 residues. The DNA of the CDR3 is TGTGCCTGTGACAATGTACTGGGGGATACGCTCAGCTGGGACACCCGACGGATGTTTTTC. It codes for CACDNVLGDTLSWDTRRMFF.

This clone has just a few counts. The TCRdb protein, from a much larger clone, departs from this DNA's translation at residue 10, likely by read error; the protein shown derives from the DNA. The J gene is TRDJ1, the V gene TRDV2; 7 bases map to TRDD3. V lost 0 bases and J lost 0; bases outside the gene matches: 15. The CDR3 is 19 residues long. Per the germline V gene, CDR1 is GEAIGNYY and CDR2 is EKD. CDR3 bases: TGTGCCTGTGACACCGTAGGGGGATCCCAAAGCCTGTACACCGATAAACTCATCTTT. Residues: CACDTVGGSQSLYTDKLIF.

Concerning this clone itself: This likely came from a read error, as a far larger clone is one base away. The rearrangement joins TRDV2 to TRDJ1; D perhaps matches TRDD3 (6 bases). Looked up from germline, CDR1 is GEAIGNYY and CDR2 is EKD. The CDR3 has 17 residues. V lost 0 bases, J lost 10 bases, and 26 bases lay in between. CDR3 sequence: CACDTVLGWRIPGILIF. The CDR3 nucleotides are TGTGCCTGTGACACCGTACTGGGCTGGAGGATACCTGGGATACTCATCTTT.

In this sample, this clone turned up a few times. This DNA translates differently at residue 8 from the TCRdb protein, which is that of a much larger clone; a read error is likely, and the protein shown is the DNA's own translation. The V and J genes are TRDV2 and TRDJ1; D remains unclear. The V end was cut by 1 base, the J end by 0 bases, with 17 bases between. CDR1 is GEAIGNYY and CDR2 is EKD in the germline V gene. CDR3 size: 17 residues. This chain's CDR3 is CACDTVLESQYTDKLIF. In DNA, the CDR3 is TGTGCCTGTGACACGGTACTCGAGTCCCAGTACACCGATAAACTCATCTTT.

This clone was found a few times. J is TRDJ1 and V is TRDV3; 12 nucleotides agree with TRDD3. Unmatched junction bases numbered 14, after V lost 4 bases and J lost 2 bases. The germline CDR1 and CDR2 sequences are TVYSNPD and GDNSRS (reference sequence). The CDR3 is 17 residues long. CDR3: CAWTRTVLGDTTDKLIF. CDR3 bases: TGTGCCTGGACAAGGACGGTACTGGGGGATACAACCGATAAACTCATCTTT.

This clone turned up a few times. A far bigger clonotype differs at one base, so this is likely a read error. The chain links TRDV2 to TRDJ1; TRDD3 agrees at 7 bases. The length of the CDR3 is 16 residues. Unmatched junction bases numbered 10, after V lost 1 base and J lost 3 bases. Germline lookup yields CDR1 GEAIGNYY and CDR2 EKD. The CDR3 loop is CACDTAGDRRSDKLIF. The CDR3, as DNA: TGTGCCTGTGACACGGCAGGGGATAGGCGGTCCGATAAACTCATCTTT.

This clone is classed as large. This CDR3 is also generated by other DNA sequences in the sample. J is TRDJ2 and V is TRDV2, with TRDD3 matching over 9 bases. The V gene end was trimmed by 1 base and the J gene end by 4 bases; junction bases not matched to a gene: 6. Per germline, CDR1 GEAIGNYY and CDR2 EKD. The CDR3 is 16 residues long. This CDR3 reads CACDTILGDQTAQLFF. The CDR3 coding sequence is TGTGCCTGTGACACTATACTGGGGGACCAGACAGCACAACTCTTCTTT.

This clone occurred a few times. A far larger clone lies a single base away; this is likely a read error. The sample carries other DNA sequences with the same CDR3. The chain recombines TRDV2 with TRDJ1; 9 bases align to TRDD3. Germline V lookup: CDR1 GEAIGNYY, CDR2 EKD. This CDR3 region has 17 residues. The CDR3: CACDTLTGDTWGDKLIF. As DNA, the CDR3 is TGTGCCTGTGACACCTTGACGGGGGATACTTGGGGCGATAAACTCATATTT.

This clone came up a few times. A single base is all that separates this from a far larger clone, so a read error is likely. The chain joins TRDV2 to TRDJ1; TRDD3 matches 7 bases. CDR3 length: 15 amino acids. After removal of 0 bases from V and 3 bases from J, the junction contained 6 bases not matched to a gene. Germline V gene data show CDR1 as GEAIGNYY and CDR2 as EKD. The CDR3 protein is CACDTLGENADKLIF. CDR3 nucleotides: TGTGCCTGTGACACCTTGGGGGAAAACGCCGATAAACTCATCTTT.

This clone appeared a single time. The amino acid sequence in TCRdb belongs to a much larger clone and departs from this DNA's translation at residue 4, likely a sequencing read error; the sequence shown is translated from the DNA. The J gene is TRDJ3, the V gene TRDV2, with 8 bases lining up with TRDD3. The CDR3 sequence is 21 residues long. From germline, CDR1 is GEAIGNYY and CDR2 EKD. The chain's CDR3 is CACATVDWGSKSSWDTRQMFF. DNA of the CDR3: TGTGCCTGTGCCACCGTAGACTGGGGGTCGAAGAGCTCCTGGGACACCCGACAGATGTTTTTC.

Points on this clone: TCRdb attributes to this sequence the protein of a much larger clone, which differs from the DNA translation at residue 14; a read error is likely, and the protein displayed is translated from the DNA. This chain joins TRDV2 and TRDJ1, with TRDD3 as a possible D gene (6 bases). Germline assignment: CDR1 GEAIGNYY and CDR2 EKD. The CDR3 loop spans 18 amino acids. This CDR3 reads CACDEIMGRDRATGKLIF. The CDR3 DNA reads TGTGCCTGTGACGAGATCATGGGAAGGGATAGGGCCACCGGTAAACTCATCTTT.

This clone came up a few times. This likely came from a read error, as a far larger clone is one base away. The CDR3 nucleotides are TGTGCCTGTGACCCCTTGGGGGAAAACACCGATAAACTCATCTTT. The encoded protein is CACDPLGENTDKLIF. This chain joins TRDV2 and TRDJ1, with 7 bases identical to TRDD3. The CDR3 is made up of 15 amino acids. Germline V gene data show CDR1 as GEAIGNYY and CDR2 as EKD. V lost 3 bases and J lost 0; bases outside the gene matches: 6.